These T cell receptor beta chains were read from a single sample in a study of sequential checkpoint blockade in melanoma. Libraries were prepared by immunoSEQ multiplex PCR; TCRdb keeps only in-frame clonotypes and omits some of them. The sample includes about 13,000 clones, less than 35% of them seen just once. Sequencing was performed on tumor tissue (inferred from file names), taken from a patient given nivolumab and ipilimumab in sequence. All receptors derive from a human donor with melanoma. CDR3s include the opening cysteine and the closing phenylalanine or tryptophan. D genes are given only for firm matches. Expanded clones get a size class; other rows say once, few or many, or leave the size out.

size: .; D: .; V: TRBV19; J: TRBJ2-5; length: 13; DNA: TGTGCCAGCGGACCCTTCGGCGGAGAGACCCAGTACTTC; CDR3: CASGPFGGETQYF
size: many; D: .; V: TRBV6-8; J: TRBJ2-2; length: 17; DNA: TGTGCCAGCAGTTACGACCAGGGCCTTCCGAACACCGGGGAGCTGTTTTTT; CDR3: CASSYDQGLPNTGELFF
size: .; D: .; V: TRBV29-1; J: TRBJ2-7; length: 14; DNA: TGCAGCGTTGAAACCCGGGGCAGGGGATACGAGCAGTACTTC; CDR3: CSVETRGRGYEQYF
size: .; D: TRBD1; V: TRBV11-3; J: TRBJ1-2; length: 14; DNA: TGTGCCAGCAGCCCCCGGACAGGCGGCTATGGCTACACCTTC; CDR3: CASSPRTGGYGYTF
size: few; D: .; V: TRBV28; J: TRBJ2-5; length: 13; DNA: TGTGCCAGCACCCTTACCGGGGAAGAGACCCAGTACTTC; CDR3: CASTLTGEETQYF
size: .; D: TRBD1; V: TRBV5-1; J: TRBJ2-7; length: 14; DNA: TGCGCCAGCAGCTTCGGGACAGAGACCTACGAGCAGTACTTC; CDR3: CASSFGTETYEQYF
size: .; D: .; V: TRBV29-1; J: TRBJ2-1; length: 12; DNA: TGCAGCGCGGACGGGACTTACAATGAGCAGTTCTTC; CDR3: CSADGTYNEQFF
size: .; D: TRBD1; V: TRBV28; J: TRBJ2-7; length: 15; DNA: TGTGCCAGCAGTTTGTCGGACAGGGGCGCCTACGAGCAGTACTTC; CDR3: CASSLSDRGAYEQYF
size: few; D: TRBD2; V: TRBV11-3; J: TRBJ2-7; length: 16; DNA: TGTGCCAGCAGCCCCCGCGGGGGGAGGAGCTCCTACGAGCAGTACTTC; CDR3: CASSPRGGRSSYEQYF
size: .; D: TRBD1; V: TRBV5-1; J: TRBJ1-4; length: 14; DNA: TGCGCCAGCAGCTTGGGTGGACAGGGTGAAAAACTGTTTTTT; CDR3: CASSLGGQGEKLFF
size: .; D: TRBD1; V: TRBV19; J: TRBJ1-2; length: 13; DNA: TGTGCCAGCCAGGGGGTGCAAGTCTATGGCTACACCTTC; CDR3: CASQGVQVYGYTF
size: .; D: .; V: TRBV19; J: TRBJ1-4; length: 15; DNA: TGTGCCAGTAGCCCCGGCGGGAACTATAATGAAAAACTGTTTTTT; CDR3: CASSPGGNYNEKLFF
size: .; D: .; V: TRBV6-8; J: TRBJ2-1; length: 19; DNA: TGTGCCAGCAGTGGAGCCGAGCCCGTAAGGGAAGCGGGTTGGAATGAGCAGTTCTTC; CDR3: CASSGAEPVREAGWNEQFF
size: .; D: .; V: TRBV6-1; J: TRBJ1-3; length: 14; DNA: TGTGCCAGCAGTGAAGGGACGGGGAGAAACACCATATATTTT; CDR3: CASSEGTGRNTIYF
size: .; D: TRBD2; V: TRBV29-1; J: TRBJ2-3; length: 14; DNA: TGCAGCGTTCTCACTAGCGGGAGTTCAGATACGCAGTATTTT; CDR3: CSVLTSGSSDTQYF
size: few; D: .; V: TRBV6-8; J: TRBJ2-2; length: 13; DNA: TGTGCCAGCAGATCCATTCGTACCGGGGAGCTGTTTTTT; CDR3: CASRSIRTGELFF
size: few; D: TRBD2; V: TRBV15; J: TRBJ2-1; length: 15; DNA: TGTGCCACGGCCCCTAGCGGGAGATTGGGCAATGAGCAGTTCTTC; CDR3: CATAPSGRLGNEQFF
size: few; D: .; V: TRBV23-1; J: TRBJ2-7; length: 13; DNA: TGCGCCAGCAGCCACCGGACTGTCTACGAGCAGTACTTC; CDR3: CASSHRTVYEQYF
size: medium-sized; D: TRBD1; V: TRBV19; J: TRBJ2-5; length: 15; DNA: TGTGCCAGTAGTATTGCGACAGGGGTATGGGAGACCCAGTACTTC; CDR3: CASSIATGVWETQYF
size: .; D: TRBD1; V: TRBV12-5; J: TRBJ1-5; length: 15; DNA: TGTGCCAGCACCCCGGACAGGGGTTTCAATCAGCCCCAGCATTTT; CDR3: CASTPDRGFNQPQHF
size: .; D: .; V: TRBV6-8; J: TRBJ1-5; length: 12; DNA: TGTGCCAGCGGTAGACAGTATCAGCCCCAGCATTTT; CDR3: CASGRQYQPQHF
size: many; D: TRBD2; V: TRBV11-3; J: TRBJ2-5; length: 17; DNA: TGTGCCAGCAGCTTAGGACTAGCGGGAGGGTTCCAAGAGACCCAGTACTTC; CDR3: CASSLGLAGGFQETQYF
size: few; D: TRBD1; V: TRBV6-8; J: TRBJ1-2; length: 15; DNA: TGTGCCAGCAGTTACTCCGGGACAGGGATAAATGGCTACACCTTC; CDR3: CASSYSGTGINGYTF
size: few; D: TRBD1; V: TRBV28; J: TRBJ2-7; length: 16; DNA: TGTGCCAGCAATAAGATCTCCGGGACAGGTGTGTACGAGCAGTACTTC; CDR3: CASNKISGTGVYEQYF
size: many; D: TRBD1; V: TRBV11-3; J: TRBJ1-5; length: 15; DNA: TGTGCCAGCAGCTTAGGGACAGGGGCCAATCAGCCCCAGCATTTT; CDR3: CASSLGTGANQPQHF
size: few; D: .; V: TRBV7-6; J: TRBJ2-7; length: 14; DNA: TGTGCCAGCAGCCTAACGGGGGATCGGGTCGAGCAGTACTTC; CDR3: CASSLTGDRVEQYF
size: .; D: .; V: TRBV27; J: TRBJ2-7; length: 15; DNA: TGTGCCAGCAGTTCAGCTTGGCGGGGCTCCTACGAGCAGTACTTC; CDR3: CASSSAWRGSYEQYF
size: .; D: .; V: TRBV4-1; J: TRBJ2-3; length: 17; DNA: TGCGCCAGCAGCCAAGATAGGGTTCTGTTCTACACAGATACGCAGTATTTT; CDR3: CASSQDRVLFYTDTQYF
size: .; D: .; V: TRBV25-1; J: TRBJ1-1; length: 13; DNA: TGTGCCAGCAGTACGGGAATGGGGGTGCGCGCTTTCTTT; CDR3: CASSTGMGVRAFF
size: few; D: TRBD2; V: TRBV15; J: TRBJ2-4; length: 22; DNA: TGTGCCACCAGCAGAGATGAGTCGGTAAGTTGGCGGGAGGGCCGATCCAAAAACATTCAGTACTTC; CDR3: CATSRDESVSWREGRSKNIQYF
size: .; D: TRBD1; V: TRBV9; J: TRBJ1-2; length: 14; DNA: TGTGCCAGCAGCGGGACAGGGCGGAACTATGGCTACACCTTC; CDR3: CASSGTGRNYGYTF
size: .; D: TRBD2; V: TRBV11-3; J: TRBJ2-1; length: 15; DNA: TGTGCCAGCAGCCCAGGGACTAGCGGCTACAATGAGCAGTTCTTC; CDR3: CASSPGTSGYNEQFF
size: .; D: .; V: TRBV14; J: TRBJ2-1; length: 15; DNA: TGTGCCAGCAGCCTCGGGGGAACAGCCTACAATGAGCAGTTCTTC; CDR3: CASSLGGTAYNEQFF
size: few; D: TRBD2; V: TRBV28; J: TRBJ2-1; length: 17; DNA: TGTGCCAGCAGTCCCCTCCCGACTAGCGGGAGGTTCAATGAGCAGTTCTTC; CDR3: CASSPLPTSGRFNEQFF
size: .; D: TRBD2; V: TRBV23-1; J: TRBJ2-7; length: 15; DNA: TGCGCCAGCAGCCCCCGGGGGGAGGGCCTTGGAGAGCAGTACTTC; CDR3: CASSPRGEGLGEQYF
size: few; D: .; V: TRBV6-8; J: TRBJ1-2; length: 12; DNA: TGTGCCAGCAGCGGGATTTACTATGGCTACACCTTC; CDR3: CASSGIYYGYTF
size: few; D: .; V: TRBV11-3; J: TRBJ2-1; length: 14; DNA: TGTGCCAGCAGCCCCGCGGGCGGCTACAATGAGCAGTTCTTC; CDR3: CASSPAGGYNEQFF
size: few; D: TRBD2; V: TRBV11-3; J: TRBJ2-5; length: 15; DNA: TGTGCCAGCAGCTTATCTAGCGGGAGTCAAGAGACCCAGTACTTC; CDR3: CASSLSSGSQETQYF
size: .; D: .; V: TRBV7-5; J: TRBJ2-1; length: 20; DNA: TGTGCCAGCAGCTCAACACTAACAATCATCCCTAGCGGAGAAAGGAATGAGCAGTTCTTC; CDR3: CASSSTLTIIPSGERNEQFF
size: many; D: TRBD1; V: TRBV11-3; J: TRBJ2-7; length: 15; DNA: TGTGCCAGCAGCCTTGGGACAGGGGAGCGGTACGAGCAGTACTTC; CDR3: CASSLGTGERYEQYF
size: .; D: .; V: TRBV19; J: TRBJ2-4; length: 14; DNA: TGTGCCAGTAGTGTACTCGGCCGAGAGGACATTCAGTACTTC; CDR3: CASSVLGREDIQYF
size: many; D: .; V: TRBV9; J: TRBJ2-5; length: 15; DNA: TGTGCCAGCAGCGTAGGAGCGGCGCAGGAGGAGACCCAGTACTTC; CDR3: CASSVGAAQEETQYF
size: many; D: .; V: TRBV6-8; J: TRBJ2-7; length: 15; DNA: TGTGCCAGTACCGGAGTGGACAGTCCGACCTACGAGCAGTACTTC; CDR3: CASTGVDSPTYEQYF
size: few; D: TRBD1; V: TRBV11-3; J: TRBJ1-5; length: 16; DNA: TGTGCCAGCAGCCCCAGCAGGACAGGGGTCATGGGGCCCCAGCATTTT; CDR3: CASSPSRTGVMGPQHF
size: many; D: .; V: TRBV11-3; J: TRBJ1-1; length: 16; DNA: TGTGCCAGCAGCCCAGGGAAGGGCGTTTTGAACACTGAAGCTTTCTTT; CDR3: CASSPGKGVLNTEAFF
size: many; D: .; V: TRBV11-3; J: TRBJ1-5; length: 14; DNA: TGTGCCAGCAGTAGTGGGGGGAGCAATCAGCCCCAGCATTTT; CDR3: CASSSGGSNQPQHF